What follows is one T cell receptor (beta chain) and its context. The target antigen is unknown. This record belongs to a study of T-cell reconstitution after alpha-beta-depleted transplantation in children. The study, taken as a whole, reports: Newly produced T cells mostly provided counts and TCRbeta diversity after one year, as hyperexpanded clones declined. Recipient T cells and thymic progenitors that survived gave rise to the high TCRbeta diversity observed at day 60 in some patients. In patients about two months after transplant, alpha-beta T cells reportedly arose from several hundred expanded graft clones.

Germline V gene sequence: CDR1 DFQATT, CDR2 SNEGSKA (reference sequence). The CDR3 is 15 residues long. J gave up 7 bases and V 3 bases, and 10 bases lay outside the gene matches. The authors prepared the TCRbeta library with unique molecular identifiers. TCRdb redid the calling of the PCR reads with MiXCR, one entry per CDR3 protein. The data hold 250,000 or so distinct CDR3 sequences, with roughly a quarter observed a single time. The starting material was PBMCs, mostly from graft donor cells, obtained 360 days after TCRalphabeta/CD19-depleted stem cell transplant. The sequence was obtained from a female patient aged 2-9 years who had a stem cell transplant for congenital amegakaryocytic thrombocytopenia, so the T cells may come from the graft donor. The rearrangement links TRBV20-1 to TRBJ2-1; 9 nucleotides match TRBD2. The CDR3 reads CSASLLAGGPNEQFF. The CDR3 nucleotides read TGCAGTGCTAGTTTACTGGCGGGAGGGCCTAATGAGCAGTTCTTC.